These 8 T cell receptor beta chains were sequenced from one sample in a study of blood T cell repertoires in COVID-19. Repertoires were generated with immunoSEQ multiplex PCR, while TCRdb's copy carries only in-frame clones and drops some. The sample contains more than 250,000 clones, more than 75% of which appear only once. Source material: peripheral blood. The receptors derive from a man aged 50 to 59 with active or convalescent COVID-19.

This chain uses TRBV5-1 with TRBJ1-1, with 7 bases aligning to TRBD1. CDR3 length: 15 amino acids. V lost 4 bases, J lost 2 bases, and 8 bases stayed unmatched. Germline V lookup: CDR1 SGHRS, CDR2 YFSETQ. CDR3 in amino acids: CASSPGGQANTEAFF. The DNA for the CDR3 is TGCGCCAGCAGCCCGGGCGGACAGGCAAACACTGAAGCTTTCTTT. Full variable domain (remainder filled in from reference TRBV5-1 and TRBJ1-1): KAGVTQTPRYLIKTRGQQVTLSCSPISGHRSVSWYQQTPGQGLQFLFEYFSETQRNKGNFPGRFSGRQFSNSRSEMNVSTLELGDSALYLCASSPGGQANTEAFFGQGTRLTVV.

The gene calls are TRBV9 and TRBJ1-3; TRBD1 aligns across 9 bases. This CDR3 contains 16 residues. Germline CDR1 is SGDLS and CDR2 is YYNGEE. Losses at the gene ends were 2 bases for V and 3 bases for J; bases not matched to a gene: 6. The CDR3: CASSVRTGAHGNTIYF. Written as DNA, the CDR3 is TGTGCCAGCAGCGTCAGGACAGGGGCTCATGGAAACACCATATATTTT. Full variable domain (remainder filled in from reference TRBV9 and TRBJ1-3): DSGVTQTPKHLITATGQRVTLRCSPRSGDLSVYWYQQSLDQGLQFLIQYYNGEERAKGNILERFSAQQFPDLHSELNLSSLELGDSALYFCASSVRTGAHGNTIYFGEGSWLTVV.

The rearrangement joins TRBV19 to TRBJ2-7, with 8 positions matching TRBD2. This CDR3 region has 16 residues. V trimming: 7 bases; J trimming: 4 bases; junction bases outside the gene matches: 15. Germline V gene lookup returns CDR1 LNHDA and CDR2 SQIVND (reference sequence). The CDR3 region has the DNA TGTGCCAGTACCCCTCCAGCGGGGGCGGGAAAGTACGAGCAGTACTTC. Translated: CASTPPAGAGKYEQYF.

The chain is built from TRBV30 and TRBJ2-3, with D possibly TRBD1 on 6 matching bases. V lost 0 bases and J lost 10, with 8 bases in between. Germline CDR1 reads GTSNPN; CDR2 reads SVGIG (reference sequence). CDR3 length: 11 amino acids. The CDR3 region has the DNA TGTGCCTGGAGTGTGGGACAAGCGCAGTATTTT. Its translation is CAWSVGQAQYF.

The J gene is TRBJ2-3, the V gene TRBV2, with 10 bases aligning to TRBD2. Trimming removed 2 bases from V and 3 bases from J; junction bases left unmatched: 2. Germline assignment: CDR1 SNHLY and CDR2 FYNNEI. The CDR3 extends over 15 amino acids. The CDR3 DNA follows: TGTGCCAGCAGTGAATCTAGCGGGAGTACAGATACGCAGTATTTT. This translates into CASSESSGSTDTQYF.

The chain links TRBV18 to TRBJ2-1; 10 bases map to TRBD2. The junction had 4 bases not matched to a gene; V was cut back by 2 bases and J by 0 bases. Germline assignment: CDR1 KGHSH and CDR2 LQKENI. The CDR3 contains 17 residues. CDR3 bases: TGTGCCAGCTCACCATTGACTAGCGGGCGCTCCTACAATGAGCAGTTCTTC. This sequence encodes CASSPLTSGRSYNEQFF.

This sequence joins TRBV20-1 and TRBJ1-4; 7 nucleotides align to TRBD1. Losses at the gene ends were 3 bases for V and 1 base for J; bases not matched to a gene: 2. Germline CDR1 DFQATT, CDR2 SNEGSKA (reference sequence). The CDR3 length is 14 residues. The CDR3 region is CSASQGVTNEKLFF. In DNA form, the CDR3 reads TGCAGTGCTAGTCAGGGGGTAACTAATGAAAAACTGTTTTTT.

The chain employs TRBV27 and TRBJ2-1; TRBD2 aligns across 8 bases. The CDR3 covers 15 residues. Trimming took 3 bases from V and 6 from J; bases not matched to a gene: 7. The germline V gene encodes CDR1 MNHEY and CDR2 SMNVEV (reference sequence). For the CDR3, the DNA is TGTGCCAGCAGTTTGACTATCGGGAGGGCCAATGAGCAGTTCTTC. Its protein is CASSLTIGRANEQFF.